This record looks at one TCR beta chain sequence and its context. Its antigen remains unknown. These data belong to a study of regulatory T cells in long-lasting Graves disease. Study-wide background: The definition of persistent Graves' disease was over 5 years of antithyroid drugs with positive TSH receptor antibodies. General study points: Newly diagnosed patients shared around 910 public clonotypes; persistent patients shared a few thousand.

With iRepertoire HTBI primers and Arm-PCR of CDR3 regions, TCR beta libraries were built. Per the study methods: Samples revealed 62 TRBV and over 12 TRBJ segments. TCRdb independently ran MiXCR on the multiplex PCR reads; one entry per CDR3 protein. The authors' filters were not applied to this entry. The table lists 420,000 or so distinct CDR3 sequences, about a quarter of them singletons. The time point was: persistent/refractory GD, antithyroid drugs over 5 years with positive TRAb. TCR sequences were obtained from RNA taken from PBMCs. The TCR was taken from a female donor with Graves disease. Sequences were derived from peripheral blood mononuclear cells (PBMCs), sampled when the disease was refractory, from a patient treated with antithyroid drugs.

The CDR3 nucleotides are TGTGCCTCAAGGGGGTCAGGCATCCCCTACGAGCAGTACTTC. Translating gives CASRGSGIPYEQYF. This chain joins TRBV19 and TRBJ2-7, with a tentative D call TRBD1 (6 bases). Trimming pared 11 bases from V and 2 bases from J, leaving 19 bases between. CDR3 length equals 14 residues. Germline CDR1 reads LNHDA; CDR2 reads SQIVND (reference sequence).